Described below is a single T cell receptor beta chain sequence and its context. The data derive from a study of blood T cell repertoires in COVID-19. This CDR3 contains 13 residues. CDR1 and CDR2 (germline): LNHDA, SQIVND (reference sequence). V dropped 7 bases and J dropped 4 bases, with 13 bases sitting between them. Assay: immunoSEQ multiplex PCR; the TCRdb copy retains only in-frame clones and omits some. The data show a few hundred thousand clones, 70% to 90% seen once. The genes are TRBV19 and TRBJ1-1; perhaps TRBD1 as D (5 bases). The origin of this receptor is a man aged 30-40 years who had recovered from COVID-19. The source material was PBMCs or T cells enriched from blood (not recorded which). The chain's CDR3 is CASTVTAGTEAFF. For the CDR3, the DNA is TGTGCCAGTACGGTGACAGCGGGCACTGAAGCTTTCTTT.